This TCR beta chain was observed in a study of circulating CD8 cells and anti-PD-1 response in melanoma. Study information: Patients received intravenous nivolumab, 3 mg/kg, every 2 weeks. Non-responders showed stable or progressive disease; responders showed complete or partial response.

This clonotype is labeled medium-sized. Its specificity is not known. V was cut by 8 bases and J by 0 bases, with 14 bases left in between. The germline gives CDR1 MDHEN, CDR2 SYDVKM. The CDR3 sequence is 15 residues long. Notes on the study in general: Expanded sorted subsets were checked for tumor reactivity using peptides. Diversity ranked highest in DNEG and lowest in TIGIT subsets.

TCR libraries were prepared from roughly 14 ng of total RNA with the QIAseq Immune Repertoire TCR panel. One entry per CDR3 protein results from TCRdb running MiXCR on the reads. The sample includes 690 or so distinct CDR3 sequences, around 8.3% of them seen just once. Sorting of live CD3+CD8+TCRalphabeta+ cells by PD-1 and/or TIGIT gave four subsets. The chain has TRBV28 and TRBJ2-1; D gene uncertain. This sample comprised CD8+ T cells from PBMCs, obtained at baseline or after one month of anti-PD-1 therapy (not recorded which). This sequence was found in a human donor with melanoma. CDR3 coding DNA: TGTGCCAGCCAGTTGTCGTTTTTCTCCTACAATGAGCAGTTCTTC. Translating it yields CASQLSFFSYNEQFF. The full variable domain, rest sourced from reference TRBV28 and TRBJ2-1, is DVKVTQSSRYLVKRTGEKVFLECVQDMDHENMFWYRQDPGLGLRLIYFSYDVKMKEKGDIPEGYSVSREKKERFSLILESASTNQTSMYLCASQLSFFSYNEQFFGPGTRLTVL.